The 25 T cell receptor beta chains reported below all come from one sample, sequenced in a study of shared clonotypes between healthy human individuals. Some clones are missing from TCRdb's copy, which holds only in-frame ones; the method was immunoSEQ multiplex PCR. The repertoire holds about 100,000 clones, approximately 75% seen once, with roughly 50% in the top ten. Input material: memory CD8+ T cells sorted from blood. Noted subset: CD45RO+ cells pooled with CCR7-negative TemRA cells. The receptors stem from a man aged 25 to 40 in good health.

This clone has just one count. CDR3: CASSLGQTSTDTQYF. The DNA of the CDR3 is TGTGCCAGCAGCTTGGGGCAGACTTCCACAGATACGCAGTATTTT. The chain has TRBV5-8 and TRBJ2-3; D remains ambiguous. The CDR3 contains 15 residues. V lost 0 bases and J 2 bases, leaving 10 bases between the germline ends. In germline, CDR1 is SGHTS, CDR2 YDEGEE.

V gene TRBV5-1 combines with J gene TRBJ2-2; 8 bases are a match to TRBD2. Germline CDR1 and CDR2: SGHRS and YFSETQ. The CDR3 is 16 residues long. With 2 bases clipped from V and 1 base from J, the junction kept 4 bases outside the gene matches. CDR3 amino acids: CASSFLTSGNTGELFF. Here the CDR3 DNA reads TGCGCCAGCAGCTTCCTTACTAGCGGGAACACCGGGGAGCTGTTTTTT.

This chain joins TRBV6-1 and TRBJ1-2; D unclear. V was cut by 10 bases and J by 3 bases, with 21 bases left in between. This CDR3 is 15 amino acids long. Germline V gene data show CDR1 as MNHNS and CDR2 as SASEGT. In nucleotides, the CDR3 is TGTGCCACCCCGGACGGACCTCCACGATACTATGGCTACACCTTC. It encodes CATPDGPPRYYGYTF.

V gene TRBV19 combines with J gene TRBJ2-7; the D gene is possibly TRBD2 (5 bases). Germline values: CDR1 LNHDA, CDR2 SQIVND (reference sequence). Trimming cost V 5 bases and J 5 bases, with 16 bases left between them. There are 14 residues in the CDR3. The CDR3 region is CASSPNPGSHEQYF. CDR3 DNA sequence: TGTGCCAGTAGTCCGAACCCGGGGTCCCACGAGCAGTACTTC. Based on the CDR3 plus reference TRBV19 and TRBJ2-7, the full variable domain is DGGITQSPKYLFRKEGQNVTLSCEQNLNHDAMYWYRQDPGQGLRLIYYSQIVNDFQKGDIAEGYSVSREKKESFPLTVTSAQKNPTAFYLCASSPNPGSHEQYFGPGTRLTVT.

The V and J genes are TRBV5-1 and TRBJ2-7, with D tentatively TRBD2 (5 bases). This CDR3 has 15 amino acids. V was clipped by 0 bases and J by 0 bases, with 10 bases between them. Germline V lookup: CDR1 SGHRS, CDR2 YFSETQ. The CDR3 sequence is CASSLAGSRSYEQYF. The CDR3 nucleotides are TGCGCCAGCAGCTTGGCGGGGTCCCGCTCCTACGAGCAGTACTTC.

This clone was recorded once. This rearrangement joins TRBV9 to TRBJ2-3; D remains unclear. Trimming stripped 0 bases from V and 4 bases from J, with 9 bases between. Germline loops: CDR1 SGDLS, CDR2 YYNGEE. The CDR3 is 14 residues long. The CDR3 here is CASSVVQAADTQYF. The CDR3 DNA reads TGTGCCAGCAGCGTAGTGCAGGCCGCAGATACGCAGTATTTT.

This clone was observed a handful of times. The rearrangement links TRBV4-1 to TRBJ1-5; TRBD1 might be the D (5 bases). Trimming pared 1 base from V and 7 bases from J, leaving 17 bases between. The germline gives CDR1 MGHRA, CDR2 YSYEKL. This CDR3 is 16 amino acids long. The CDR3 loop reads CASSQVESGIRQPQHF. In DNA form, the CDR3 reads TGCGCCAGCAGCCAAGTAGAGTCAGGGATACGGCAGCCCCAGCATTTT.

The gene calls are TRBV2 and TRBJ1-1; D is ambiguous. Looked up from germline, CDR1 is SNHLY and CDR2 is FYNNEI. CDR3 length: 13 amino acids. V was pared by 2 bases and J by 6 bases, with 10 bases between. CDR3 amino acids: CASSEFHFAEAFF. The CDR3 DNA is TGTGCCAGCAGTGAATTTCATTTCGCTGAAGCTTTCTTT.

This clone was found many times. CDR3 in DNA: TGCGCCAGCAGCCAAGATTTGGGACAGGGGGGCAATCAGCCCCAGCATTTT. Encoded protein: CASSQDLGQGGNQPQHF. The chain joins TRBV4-3 to TRBJ1-5; TRBD1 matches 11 bases. The trim removed 0 bases at V and 2 bases at J, leaving 3 bases unmatched. CDR1 is LGHNA, CDR2 YSLEER, per germline. The length of the CDR3 is 17 residues.

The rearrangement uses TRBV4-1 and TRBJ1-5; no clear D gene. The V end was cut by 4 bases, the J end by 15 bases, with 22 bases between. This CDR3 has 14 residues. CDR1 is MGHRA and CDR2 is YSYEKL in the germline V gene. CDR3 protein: CASSPYPGRSRRHF. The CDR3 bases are TGCGCCAGCAGCCCGTACCCCGGACGGAGCCGGCGGCATTTT.

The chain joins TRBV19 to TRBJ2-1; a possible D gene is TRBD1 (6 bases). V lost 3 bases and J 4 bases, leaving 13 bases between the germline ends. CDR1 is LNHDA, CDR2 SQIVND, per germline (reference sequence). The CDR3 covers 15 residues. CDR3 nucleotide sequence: TGTGCCAGTAGTATCTGGGACACTCCATACAATGAGCAGTTCTTC. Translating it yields CASSIWDTPYNEQFF.

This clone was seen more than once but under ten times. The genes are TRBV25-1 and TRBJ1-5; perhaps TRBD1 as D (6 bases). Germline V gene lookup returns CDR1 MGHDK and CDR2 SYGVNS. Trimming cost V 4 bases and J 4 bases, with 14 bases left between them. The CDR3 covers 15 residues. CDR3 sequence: CASSAATGSNQPQHF. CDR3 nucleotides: TGTGCCAGCAGTGCCGCGACAGGTTCTAATCAGCCCCAGCATTTT.

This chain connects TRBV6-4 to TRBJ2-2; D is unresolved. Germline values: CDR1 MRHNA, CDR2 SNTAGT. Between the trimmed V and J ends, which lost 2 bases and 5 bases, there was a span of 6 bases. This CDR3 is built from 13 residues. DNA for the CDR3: TGTGCCAGCAGTGACGATGTGACCGGGGAGCTGTTTTTT. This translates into CASSDDVTGELFF.

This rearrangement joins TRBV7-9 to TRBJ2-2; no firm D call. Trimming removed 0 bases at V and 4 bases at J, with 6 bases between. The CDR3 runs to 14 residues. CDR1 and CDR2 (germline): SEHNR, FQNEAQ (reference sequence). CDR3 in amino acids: CASSLAGSTGELFF. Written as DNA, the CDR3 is TGTGCCAGCAGCTTAGCGGGGTCCACCGGGGAGCTGTTTTTT. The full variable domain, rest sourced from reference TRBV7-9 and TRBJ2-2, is DTGVSQNPRHKITKRGQNVTFRCDPISEHNRLYWYRQTLGQGPEFLTYFQNEAQLEKSRLLSDRFSAERPKGSFSTLEIQRTEQGDSAMYLCASSLAGSTGELFFGEGSRLTVL.

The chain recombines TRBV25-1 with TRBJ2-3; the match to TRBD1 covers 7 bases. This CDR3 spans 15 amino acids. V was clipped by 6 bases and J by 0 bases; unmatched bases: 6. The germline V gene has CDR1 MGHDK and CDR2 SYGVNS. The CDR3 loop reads CASSPHRGSTDTQYF. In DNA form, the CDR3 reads TGTGCCAGCAGCCCACACAGGGGAAGCACAGATACGCAGTATTTT.

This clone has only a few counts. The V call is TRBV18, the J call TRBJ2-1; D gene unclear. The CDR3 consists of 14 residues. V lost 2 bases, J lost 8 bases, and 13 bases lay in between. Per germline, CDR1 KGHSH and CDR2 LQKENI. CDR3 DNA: TGTGCCAGCTCACCAGACGGCAGGCAGGATGAGCAGTTCTTC. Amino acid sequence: CASSPDGRQDEQFF. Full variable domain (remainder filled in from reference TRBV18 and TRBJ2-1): NAGVMQNPRHLVRRRGQEARLRCSPMKGHSHVYWYRQLPEEGLKFMVYLQKENIIDESGMPKERFSAEFPKEGPSILRIQQVVRGDSAAYFCASSPDGRQDEQFFGPGTRLTVL.

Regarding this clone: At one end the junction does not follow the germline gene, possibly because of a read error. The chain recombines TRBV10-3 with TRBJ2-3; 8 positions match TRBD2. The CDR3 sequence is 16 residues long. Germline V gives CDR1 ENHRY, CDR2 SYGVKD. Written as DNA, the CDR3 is TGTGCCAGCAGTCCCTCGGGGGGGGGAAGCACAGATACGCAGTATTTT. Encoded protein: CASSPSGGGSTDTQYF.

CDR3 DNA sequence: TGTGCCAGCAGCTTAGACGGGGTGTACGGCTACAATGAGCAGTTCTTC. Its translation: CASSLDGVYGYNEQFF. The chain recombines TRBV7-2 with TRBJ2-1, with D tentatively TRBD2 (5 bases). This CDR3 contains 16 residues. V lost 1 base and J lost 3, with 13 bases in between. Germline CDR1 and CDR2: SGHTA and FQGNSA.

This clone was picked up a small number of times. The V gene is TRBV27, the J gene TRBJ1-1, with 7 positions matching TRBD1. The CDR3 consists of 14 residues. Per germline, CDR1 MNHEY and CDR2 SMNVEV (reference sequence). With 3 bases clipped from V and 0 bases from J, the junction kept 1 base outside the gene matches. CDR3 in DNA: TGTGCCAGCAGTTTTGGGACAGTGAACACTGAAGCTTTCTTT. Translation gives CASSFGTVNTEAFF.

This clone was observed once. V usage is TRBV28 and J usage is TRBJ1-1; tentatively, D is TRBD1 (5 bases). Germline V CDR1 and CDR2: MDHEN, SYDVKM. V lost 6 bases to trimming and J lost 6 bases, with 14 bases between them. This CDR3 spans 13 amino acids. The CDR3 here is CASRAQGGSEAFF. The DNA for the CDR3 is TGTGCCAGCAGGGCTCAGGGAGGATCTGAAGCTTTCTTT.

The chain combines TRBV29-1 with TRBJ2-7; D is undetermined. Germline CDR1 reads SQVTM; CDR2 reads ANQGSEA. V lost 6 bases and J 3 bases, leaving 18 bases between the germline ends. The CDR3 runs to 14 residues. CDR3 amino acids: CSVAHSDPFYEQYF. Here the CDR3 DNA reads TGCAGCGTCGCGCACTCGGACCCCTTCTACGAGCAGTACTTC.

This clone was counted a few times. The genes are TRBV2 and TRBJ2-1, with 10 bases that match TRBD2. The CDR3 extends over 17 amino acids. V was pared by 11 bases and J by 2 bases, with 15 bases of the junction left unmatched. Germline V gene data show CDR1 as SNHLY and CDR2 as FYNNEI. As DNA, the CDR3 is TGTGCCGGAACCGGGACTAGCGATTTTGCGGCCTACAATGAGCAGTTCTTC. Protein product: CAGTGTSDFAAYNEQFF.

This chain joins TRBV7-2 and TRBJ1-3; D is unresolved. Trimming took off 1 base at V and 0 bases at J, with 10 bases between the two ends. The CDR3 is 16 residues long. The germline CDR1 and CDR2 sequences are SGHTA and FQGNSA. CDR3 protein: CASSLVVSYSGNTIYF. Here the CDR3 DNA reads TGTGCCAGCAGCTTAGTGGTCTCCTACTCTGGAAACACCATATATTTT.

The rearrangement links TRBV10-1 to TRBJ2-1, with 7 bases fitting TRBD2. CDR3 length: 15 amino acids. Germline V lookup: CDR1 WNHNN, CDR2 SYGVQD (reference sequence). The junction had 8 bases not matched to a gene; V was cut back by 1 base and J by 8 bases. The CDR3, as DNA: TGCGCCAGCAGTGAGTTGGGAGGGCCAGGCGATGAGCAGTTCTTC. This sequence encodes CASSELGGPGDEQFF.

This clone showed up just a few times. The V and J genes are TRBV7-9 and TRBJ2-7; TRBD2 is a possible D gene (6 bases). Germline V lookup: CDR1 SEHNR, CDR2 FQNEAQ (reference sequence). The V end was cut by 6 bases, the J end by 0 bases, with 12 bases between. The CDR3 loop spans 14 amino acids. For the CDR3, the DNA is TGTGCCAGCAGGGAGGGACGGGACTCCTACGAGCAGTACTTC. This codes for CASREGRDSYEQYF.